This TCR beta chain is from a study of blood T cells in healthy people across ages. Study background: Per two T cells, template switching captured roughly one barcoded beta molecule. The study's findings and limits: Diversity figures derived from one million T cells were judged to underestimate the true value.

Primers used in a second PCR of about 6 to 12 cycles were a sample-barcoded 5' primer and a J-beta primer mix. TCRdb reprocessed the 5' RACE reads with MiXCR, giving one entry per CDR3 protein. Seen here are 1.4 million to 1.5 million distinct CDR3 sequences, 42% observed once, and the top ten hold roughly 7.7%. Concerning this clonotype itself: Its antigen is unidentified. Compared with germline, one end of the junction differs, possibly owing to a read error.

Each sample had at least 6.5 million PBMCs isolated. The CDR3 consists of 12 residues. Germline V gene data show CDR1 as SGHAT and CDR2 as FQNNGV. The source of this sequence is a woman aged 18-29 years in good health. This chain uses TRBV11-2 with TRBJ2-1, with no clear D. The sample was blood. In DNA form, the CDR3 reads TGTGCCGGCAGCTGGATAGGCGATGAGCAGTTCTTC. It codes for CAGSWIGDEQFF.